A selection of T cell receptor beta chains follows, all from one sample in a study of CD8 T cells in Susac syndrome. MiXCR was run by TCRdb on the immunoSEQ multiplex PCR reads, yielding one entry per CDR3 protein. The sample records approximately 200,000 distinct CDR3 sequences, roughly 96% being singletons. Source material: CD4+ T cells from PBMCs. The receptors derive from a human donor with multiple sclerosis. The CDR3 runs from the conserved cysteine through the conserved F or W. Each record gives: J gene, V gene, clone size, D gene, CDR3 protein, CDR3 DNA. D genes are given only for firm matches. Rows give clone size only sometimes, using once, few, many, or a class for an expanded clone.

j_call: TRBJ1-1; v_call: TRBV30; clone_size: NA; d_call: TRBD1; cdr3_aa: CAWSPPGQVHEAFF; cdr3_nt: TGTGCCTGGAGTCCGCCGGGACAGGTACATGAAGCTTTCTTT
j_call: TRBJ1-1; v_call: TRBV29-1; clone_size: NA; d_call: NA; cdr3_aa: CSVSEAFF; cdr3_nt: TGCAGCGTTTCAGAAGCTTTCTTT
j_call: TRBJ1-2; v_call: TRBV6-5; clone_size: NA; d_call: NA; cdr3_aa: CASSLRVLSVGHNYGYTF; cdr3_nt: TGTGCCAGCAGTTTAAGGGTGCTCTCCGTGGGGCACAACTATGGCTACACCTTC
j_call: TRBJ1-3; v_call: TRBV9; clone_size: NA; d_call: NA; cdr3_aa: CASSVGSSGNTIYF; cdr3_nt: TGTGCCAGCAGCGTAGGCAGCTCTGGAAACACCATATATTTT
j_call: TRBJ1-5; v_call: TRBV20-1; clone_size: NA; d_call: TRBD1; cdr3_aa: CSASQDRGRGQPQHF; cdr3_nt: TGCAGTGCTAGCCAGGACAGGGGGCGAGGTCAGCCCCAGCATTTT
j_call: TRBJ1-1; v_call: TRBV29-1; clone_size: once; d_call: TRBD1; cdr3_aa: CSSVGDRGNTEAFF; cdr3_nt: TGCAGCTCCGTCGGGGACAGGGGGAACACTGAAGCTTTCTTT
j_call: TRBJ2-3; v_call: TRBV3-1; clone_size: NA; d_call: TRBD2; cdr3_aa: CASRRHSGREADTQYF; cdr3_nt: TGTGCCAGCAGACGCCATAGCGGGAGGGAGGCAGATACGCAGTATTTT
j_call: TRBJ2-5; v_call: TRBV20-1; clone_size: NA; d_call: NA; cdr3_aa: CSAVGVETQYF; cdr3_nt: TGCAGTGCGGTGGGGGTAGAGACCCAGTACTTC
j_call: TRBJ2-3; v_call: TRBV29-1; clone_size: NA; d_call: NA; cdr3_aa: CSVEQEIDTQYF; cdr3_nt: TGCAGCGTTGAACAGGAAATAGATACGCAGTATTTT
j_call: TRBJ2-6; v_call: TRBV20-1; clone_size: NA; d_call: NA; cdr3_aa: CSASGGANVLTF; cdr3_nt: TGCAGTGCTTCCGGCGGGGCCAACGTCCTGACTTTC
j_call: TRBJ1-5; v_call: TRBV2; clone_size: NA; d_call: NA; cdr3_aa: CASSAGLDSNQPQHF; cdr3_nt: TGTGCCAGCAGTGCTGGACTAGATAGCAATCAGCCCCAGCATTTT
j_call: TRBJ1-2; v_call: TRBV6-1; clone_size: few; d_call: NA; cdr3_aa: CASRGNYGYTF; cdr3_nt: TGTGCCAGCAGGGGGAACTATGGCTACACCTTC
j_call: TRBJ2-7; v_call: TRBV28; clone_size: NA; d_call: TRBD1; cdr3_aa: CASRDSGTGSYEQYF; cdr3_nt: TGTGCCAGCAGAGATTCCGGGACAGGGAGTTACGAGCAGTACTTC
j_call: TRBJ2-7; v_call: TRBV12-3/TRBV12-4; clone_size: NA; d_call: NA; cdr3_aa: CASRPGSVPHEQYF; cdr3_nt: TGTGCCAGCAGACCGGGTTCCGTTCCCCACGAGCAGTACTTC
j_call: TRBJ2-5; v_call: TRBV7-9; clone_size: NA; d_call: NA; cdr3_aa: CASSLRQIQETQYF; cdr3_nt: TGTGCCAGCAGCCTGAGACAGATACAAGAGACCCAGTACTTC
j_call: TRBJ1-2; v_call: TRBV7-2; clone_size: NA; d_call: NA; cdr3_aa: CASSGRVPSHGYTF; cdr3_nt: TGTGCCAGCAGCGGGAGGGTCCCCTCCCATGGCTACACCTTC
j_call: TRBJ2-3; v_call: TRBV7-8; clone_size: NA; d_call: TRBD1; cdr3_aa: CASSLAWTGVSTDTQYF; cdr3_nt: TGTGCCAGCAGCTTAGCCTGGACAGGGGTTAGCACAGATACGCAGTATTTT
j_call: TRBJ2-5; v_call: TRBV12-3/TRBV12-4; clone_size: NA; d_call: NA; cdr3_aa: CASSLGRGHETQYF; cdr3_nt: TGTGCCAGCAGTTTGGGCAGGGGCCACGAGACCCAGTACTTC
j_call: TRBJ1-2; v_call: TRBV20-1; clone_size: NA; d_call: TRBD1; cdr3_aa: CSATPGQGAADGYTF; cdr3_nt: TGCAGTGCTACTCCGGGACAGGGGGCGGCTGACGGCTACACCTTC
j_call: TRBJ2-1; v_call: TRBV30; clone_size: NA; d_call: NA; cdr3_aa: CAWNGGPRGGNEQFF; cdr3_nt: TGTGCATGGAACGGGGGCCCCCGAGGAGGGAATGAGCAGTTCTTC
j_call: TRBJ1-5; v_call: TRBV29-1; clone_size: NA; d_call: NA; cdr3_aa: CSVELASEGYSNQPQHF; cdr3_nt: TGCAGCGTTGAACTGGCATCCGAAGGCTATAGCAATCAGCCCCAGCATTTT
j_call: TRBJ2-7; v_call: TRBV7-2; clone_size: NA; d_call: TRBD2; cdr3_aa: CASSASGGSSEQYF; cdr3_nt: TGTGCCAGCAGCGCTTCGGGGGGATCATCCGAGCAGTACTTC
j_call: TRBJ2-2; v_call: TRBV24-1; clone_size: NA; d_call: TRBD1; cdr3_aa: CATSTPGDRGTTGELFF; cdr3_nt: TGTGCCACCAGTACTCCCGGGGACAGGGGTACCACCGGGGAGCTGTTTTTT
j_call: TRBJ2-2; v_call: TRBV24-1; clone_size: NA; d_call: TRBD1; cdr3_aa: CATSDRQGSTGELFF; cdr3_nt: TGTGCCACCAGTGATCGACAGGGGAGTACCGGGGAGCTGTTTTTT
j_call: TRBJ2-1; v_call: TRBV30; clone_size: NA; d_call: NA; cdr3_aa: CAWAPGQPFVDEQFF; cdr3_nt: TGTGCCTGGGCCCCGGGCCAGCCATTTGTGGATGAGCAGTTCTTC
j_call: TRBJ2-7; v_call: TRBV20-1; clone_size: NA; d_call: NA; cdr3_aa: CSANLPRGEQYF; cdr3_nt: TGCAGTGCTAACCTTCCTAGGGGCGAGCAGTACTTC
j_call: TRBJ2-7; v_call: TRBV6-5; clone_size: NA; d_call: NA; cdr3_aa: CASGAGNYEQYF; cdr3_nt: TGTGCCAGCGGGGCAGGGAACTACGAGCAGTACTTC
j_call: TRBJ1-1; v_call: TRBV12-3/TRBV12-4; clone_size: NA; d_call: TRBD1; cdr3_aa: CATSRGGTEAFF; cdr3_nt: TGTGCCACCTCCAGGGGGGGAACTGAAGCTTTCTTT
j_call: TRBJ1-2; v_call: TRBV20-1; clone_size: NA; d_call: NA; cdr3_aa: CSAGRGHDGYTF; cdr3_nt: TGCAGTGCCGGCAGGGGTCATGACGGCTACACCTTC
j_call: TRBJ2-7; v_call: TRBV29-1; clone_size: NA; d_call: NA; cdr3_aa: CSARGGHSYEQYF; cdr3_nt: TGCAGCGCACGCGGGGGACACTCCTACGAGCAGTACTTC
j_call: TRBJ2-6; v_call: TRBV18; clone_size: NA; d_call: NA; cdr3_aa: CASSDSERAGANVLTF; cdr3_nt: TGTGCCAGCTCCGACTCGGAGAGAGCTGGGGCCAACGTCCTGACTTTC
j_call: TRBJ2-5; v_call: TRBV30; clone_size: NA; d_call: NA; cdr3_aa: CAWGVGTQYF; cdr3_nt: TGTGCCTGGGGCGTGGGGACCCAGTACTTC
j_call: TRBJ2-3; v_call: TRBV20-1; clone_size: NA; d_call: TRBD2; cdr3_aa: CSARDQTSGRSDTQYF; cdr3_nt: TGCAGTGCTAGAGATCAGACTAGCGGGAGGTCAGATACGCAGTATTTT
j_call: TRBJ2-1; v_call: TRBV5-4; clone_size: NA; d_call: TRBD2; cdr3_aa: CASSLVLAGGSNEQFF; cdr3_nt: TGTGCCAGCAGCTTGGTGCTAGCGGGGGGCTCCAATGAGCAGTTCTTC
j_call: TRBJ2-1; v_call: TRBV11-1; clone_size: once; d_call: NA; cdr3_aa: CASSRGSRHNNEQFF; cdr3_nt: TGTGCCAGCAGCCGGGGGTCCCGACATAACAATGAGCAGTTCTTC
j_call: TRBJ2-6; v_call: TRBV3-1; clone_size: NA; d_call: NA; cdr3_aa: CASSQDSQGISGANVLTF; cdr3_nt: TGTGCCAGCAGCCAAGACTCCCAGGGGATCTCTGGGGCCAACGTCCTGACTTTC
j_call: TRBJ1-5; v_call: TRBV7-8; clone_size: NA; d_call: NA; cdr3_aa: CASSPAGGGGNQPQHF; cdr3_nt: TGTGCCAGCAGCCCCGCGGGGGGAGGGGGGAATCAGCCCCAGCATTTT
j_call: TRBJ1-5; v_call: TRBV30; clone_size: NA; d_call: NA; cdr3_aa: CAWSTGGQGNQPQHF; cdr3_nt: TGTGCCTGGAGTACTGGGGGCCAGGGGAATCAGCCCCAGCATTTT
j_call: TRBJ2-1; v_call: TRBV19; clone_size: NA; d_call: NA; cdr3_aa: CAPRGISLSSYNEQFF; cdr3_nt: TGTGCCCCTCGGGGCATCAGCCTTTCTTCCTACAATGAGCAGTTCTTC
j_call: TRBJ1-1; v_call: TRBV27; clone_size: once; d_call: TRBD1; cdr3_aa: CAIRQGTYTEAFF; cdr3_nt: TGTGCCATCAGACAGGGGACATACACTGAAGCTTTCTTT
j_call: TRBJ2-7; v_call: TRBV27; clone_size: NA; d_call: TRBD1; cdr3_aa: CASSSRVEDRGHEQYF; cdr3_nt: TGTGCCAGCAGTTCTAGAGTCGAGGACAGGGGCCACGAGCAGTACTTC
j_call: TRBJ1-2; v_call: TRBV3-1; clone_size: NA; d_call: NA; cdr3_aa: CASRTSWGYGYTF; cdr3_nt: TGTGCCAGCCGGACCAGTTGGGGCTATGGCTACACCTTC